The 31 T cell receptor beta chains below were found in one sample sequenced in a study of CD8 T cells in Susac syndrome. An amount of RNA that ranged from roughly 0.45 to 1 ug was reverse transcribed with random hexamers. MiXCR was run by TCRdb on the immunoSEQ multiplex PCR reads, yielding one entry per CDR3 protein. The sample comprises about 210,000 distinct CDR3 sequences, approximately 94% of which are singletons, and 0.15% rests with the top ten. Sequenced material: CD4+ T cells from PBMCs. These receptors were collected from a human donor with Susac syndrome.

The CDR3, as DNA: TGTGCCAGCAGCAGAGTAGCGGATAGCAATCAGCCCCAGCATTTT. Its translation is CASSRVADSNQPQHF. The rearrangement uses TRBV7-2 and TRBJ1-5; D not certain. V was trimmed by 5 bases and J by 0 bases, leaving 11 bases between them. Germline CDR1 SGHTA, CDR2 FQGNSA. This CDR3 comprises 15 residues.

The chain joins TRBV7-2 to TRBJ2-2, with D possibly matching TRBD2 (5 bases). This CDR3 is 14 amino acids long. The V gene's germline CDR1 is SGHTA and CDR2 FQGNSA. Trimming removed 5 bases at V and 6 bases at J, with 13 bases between. The CDR3 here is CASSPRGEAGELFF. CDR3 DNA: TGTGCCAGCAGCCCTCGGGGTGAAGCCGGGGAGCTGTTTTTT.

The J gene is TRBJ1-2, the V gene TRBV3-1; a possible D gene is TRBD1 (5 bases). The length of the CDR3 is 15 residues. Trimming took off 1 base at V and 4 bases at J, with 13 bases between the two ends. The germline CDR1 and CDR2 sequences are LGHDT and YNNKEL (reference sequence). CDR3 coding DNA: TGTGCCAGCAGCCAAGGAACCGGGGACTTCTATGGCTACACCTTC. Protein: CASSQGTGDFYGYTF.

This rearrangement joins TRBV6-2 or TRBV6-3 to TRBJ1-1; D gene uncertain. The germline gives CDR1 MNHEY, CDR2 SVGEGT. V was trimmed by 6 bases and J by 0 bases, leaving 20 bases between them. The CDR3 is 17 amino acids. The CDR3 reads CASSLKALGEMNTEAFF. As DNA, the CDR3 is TGTGCCAGCAGCCTAAAGGCCCTGGGAGAGATGAACACTGAAGCTTTCTTT.

The V gene is TRBV15, the J gene TRBJ2-2, with 7 bases lining up with TRBD2. V dropped 5 bases and J dropped 7; count of bases not matched to a gene: 7. The CDR3 contains 14 residues. CDR1 is LNHNV, CDR2 YYDKDF, per germline (reference sequence). The CDR3 is CATSAAGEVGELFF. CDR3 coding DNA: TGTGCCACCAGCGCGGCGGGAGAGGTCGGGGAGCTGTTTTTT.

The V call is TRBV4-1, the J call TRBJ2-6; possibly TRBD1 for D (6 bases). This CDR3 region has 17 residues. CDR1 and CDR2 (germline): MGHRA, YSYEKL. Trimming cost V 3 bases and J 0 bases, with 12 bases left between them. As DNA, the CDR3 is TGCGCCAGCAGCCAGGGGGACACCCTCTCTGGGGCCAACGTCCTGACTTTC. This translates into CASSQGDTLSGANVLTF.

The chain combines TRBV20-1 with TRBJ1-4; D is unresolved. Germline CDR1 and CDR2: DFQATT and SNEGSKA (reference sequence). V gave up 7 bases and J gave up 8 bases, with 17 bases separating them. This CDR3 contains 13 residues. CDR3 sequence reads: CSVNQVKGEKLFF. CDR3 nucleotide sequence: TGCAGTGTTAATCAGGTTAAGGGAGAAAAACTGTTTTTT.

This rearrangement joins TRBV12-3 or TRBV12-4 to TRBJ1-1; possibly TRBD1 for D (6 bases). The CDR3 covers 15 residues. The V gene lost 4 bases and the J gene lost 1 base, with 13 bases spanning the gap. CDR3 protein: CASSSQGGQNTEAFF. As DNA, the CDR3 is TGTGCCAGCAGTTCCCAAGGGGGACAGAACACTGAAGCTTTCTTT.

In its sample, this clonotype was seen a few times. This chain connects TRBV20-1 to TRBJ2-6; D is possibly TRBD2 (6 bases). The length of the CDR3 is 14 residues. V was pared by 5 bases and J by 2 bases, with 10 bases between. Germline lookup yields CDR1 DFQATT and CDR2 SNEGSKA (reference sequence). The CDR3 nucleotides read TGCAGTGCTTCCTCGGGGGCTGGGGCCAACGTCCTGACTTTC. It translates to CSASSGAGANVLTF.

The V and J genes are TRBV11-3 and TRBJ1-1; the D is unclear. The CDR3 extends over 14 amino acids. In germline, CDR1 is SGHNT, CDR2 YENEEA. V gave up 0 bases and J gave up 6 bases, with 11 bases separating them. The CDR3 loop is CASSLDSGVPEAFF. The DNA of the CDR3 is TGTGCCAGCAGCTTAGATTCAGGAGTTCCTGAAGCTTTCTTT.

The rearrangement joins TRBV7-2 to TRBJ2-7; D is possibly TRBD2 (6 bases). Per the germline V gene, CDR1 is SGHTA and CDR2 is FQGNSA. V lost 5 bases and J lost 7, with 15 bases in between. The CDR3 runs to 13 residues. The CDR3 sequence: CASSPGGAPEQYF. The CDR3 nucleotides are TGTGCCAGCAGCCCGGGCGGGGCTCCGGAGCAGTACTTC.

The chain recombines TRBV7-9 with TRBJ2-3, with a possible D match to TRBD1 (6 bases). Trimming removed 1 base from V and 8 bases from J, with 10 bases in between. The CDR3 length is 13 residues. Germline lookup yields CDR1 SEHNR and CDR2 FQNEAQ (reference sequence). CDR3 residues: CASSLGDIRTQYF. For the CDR3, the DNA is TGTGCCAGCAGCTTAGGGGACATACGTACGCAGTATTTT.

In this sample, this clonotype turned up once. This chain connects TRBV4-3 to TRBJ1-6, with TRBD1 identical over 7 bases. This CDR3 contains 16 residues. From germline, CDR1 is LGHNA and CDR2 YSLEER. V lost 0 bases to trimming and J lost 6 bases; unmatched junction nucleotides: 5. Here the CDR3 reads CASSQELDRLNSPLHF. CDR3 DNA sequence: TGCGCCAGCAGCCAAGAGTTGGACAGGCTTAATTCACCCCTCCACTTT.

This clonotype appeared once. The chain uses TRBV9 and TRBJ1-3, with D possibly being TRBD1 (5 bases). V was clipped by 0 bases and J by 0 bases, with 10 bases between them. This CDR3 has 16 residues. Germline lookup yields CDR1 SGDLS and CDR2 YYNGEE. The CDR3, as DNA: TGTGCCAGCAGCGTAGCCCAGGGCATCTCTGGAAACACCATATATTTT. Its protein is CASSVAQGISGNTIYF.

The chain joins TRBV9 to TRBJ1-1, with D possibly TRBD1 on 5 matching bases. The CDR3 consists of 15 residues. The germline V and J ends were trimmed by 1 base and 1 base, with 11 bases remaining between them. In germline, CDR1 is SGDLS, CDR2 YYNGEE. CDR3 sequence (DNA): TGTGCCAGCAGCGTATTGCAGGACAAGAACACTGAAGCTTTCTTT. Protein sequence: CASSVLQDKNTEAFF.

The V call is TRBV6-5, the J call TRBJ1-5; D unclear. Trimming stripped 2 bases from V and 2 bases from J, with 7 bases between. This CDR3 contains 14 residues. Germline loops: CDR1 MNHEY, CDR2 SVGAGI. CDR3 sequence: CASSYGLGNQPQHF. CDR3 coding DNA: TGTGCCAGCAGTTACGGTCTCGGCAATCAGCCCCAGCATTTT.

This chain uses TRBV19 with TRBJ1-6; D unclear. Trimming cost V 6 bases and J 7 bases, with 13 bases left between them. From germline, CDR1 is LNHDA and CDR2 SQIVND (reference sequence). This CDR3 spans 14 amino acids. Here the CDR3 DNA reads TGTGCCAGTAGATACAACAGCGGAAATTCACCCCTCCACTTT. Translating gives CASRYNSGNSPLHF.

The rearrangement uses TRBV5-4 and TRBJ1-1; a possible D gene is TRBD1 (5 bases). V was pared by 4 bases and J by 7 bases, with 14 bases between. The CDR3 runs 13 residues. Germline assignment: CDR1 SGHNT and CDR2 YYREEE (reference sequence). CDR3 protein: CASSPPGRNEAFF. CDR3 nucleotide sequence: TGTGCCAGCAGCCCACCGGGACGTAATGAAGCTTTCTTT.

V and J are TRBV7-9 and TRBJ2-5; D remains ambiguous. Trimming removed 5 bases at V and 5 bases at J, with 9 bases between. CDR1 and CDR2 from the germline V gene are SEHNR and FQNEAQ (reference sequence). The CDR3 spans 12 residues. CDR3 sequence reads: CASSPAGETQYF. The CDR3 region has the DNA TGTGCCAGCAGCCCCGCCGGGGAGACCCAGTACTTC. The variable domain in full, with the rest retrieved from reference TRBV7-9 and TRBJ2-5, is DTGVSQNPRHKITKRGQNVTFRCDPISEHNRLYWYRQTLGQGPEFLTYFQNEAQLEKSRLLSDRFSAERPKGSFSTLEIQRTEQGDSAMYLCASSPAGETQYFGPGTRLLVL.

Here the CDR3 reads CSAGETSGGPGETQYF. CDR3 in DNA: TGCAGTGCGGGGGAGACTAGCGGGGGCCCCGGTGAAACCCAGTACTTC. The chain couples TRBV20-1 to TRBJ2-5; 12 nucleotides agree with TRBD2. The junction had 16 bases not matched to a gene; V was cut back by 6 bases and J by 8 bases. CDR1 is DFQATT, CDR2 SNEGSKA, per germline (reference sequence). The length of the CDR3 is 16 residues.

The CDR3 DNA follows: TGTGCCAGCAGCTCCTCCCGACACTTCACAGATACGCAGTATTTT. Its protein product is CASSSSRHFTDTQYF. This rearrangement joins TRBV7-2 to TRBJ2-3, with D uncertain. Germline assignment: CDR1 SGHTA and CDR2 FQGNSA. Trimming removed 4 bases at V and 2 bases at J, with 13 bases between. CDR3 length: 15 amino acids.

The chain carries TRBV6-6 and TRBJ1-6, with 10 nucleotides matching TRBD1. Germline V lookup: CDR1 MNHNY, CDR2 SVGAGI (reference sequence). With V trimmed by 6 bases and J by 10 bases, 12 bases remained unmatched. The CDR3 has 16 residues. CDR3 protein: CASRTPGQGRGSPLHF. DNA of the CDR3: TGTGCCAGCAGGACTCCGGGACAGGGGAGAGGGTCACCCCTCCACTTT.

The chain recombines TRBV5-1 with TRBJ2-5; 14 nucleotides line up with TRBD2. From germline, CDR1 is SGHRS and CDR2 YFSETQ. The CDR3 extends over 18 amino acids. V lost 4 bases and J lost 2; bases outside the gene matches: 10. CDR3 nucleotide sequence: TGCGCCAGCAGCCGCGGGACTAGCGGGGGCCGAGAGCAAGAGACCCAGTACTTC. Amino acid sequence: CASSRGTSGGREQETQYF.

This chain uses TRBV29-1 with TRBJ1-1, with D possibly matching TRBD1 (6 bases). V was cut by 4 bases and J by 5 bases, with 23 bases left in between. CDR3 length: 16 amino acids. CDR1 and CDR2 (germline): SQVTM, ANQGSEA. For the CDR3, the DNA is TGCAGCGTTGTTTTGGAGGGGGGAACAGTTGGTACTGAAGCTTTCTTT. Translated, it gives CSVVLEGGTVGTEAFF.

The rearrangement links TRBV20-1 to TRBJ2-7, with TRBD1 matching over 10 bases. With 3 bases clipped from V and 9 bases from J, the junction kept 8 bases outside the gene matches. Germline V gene lookup returns CDR1 DFQATT and CDR2 SNEGSKA (reference sequence). The CDR3 loop spans 13 amino acids. The CDR3 loop is CSARTGGPRGQYF. The CDR3 region has the DNA TGCAGTGCTAGGACAGGGGGCCCGCGGGGGCAGTACTTC.

This clonotype appeared a single time. The rearrangement uses TRBV2 and TRBJ2-1; TRBD1 is a possible D gene (5 bases). This CDR3 spans 13 amino acids. Deletions cut 6 bases from V and 5 bases from J, with 11 bases between. CDR1 SNHLY and CDR2 FYNNEI come from the germline V gene. The CDR3: CASRADTHNEQFF. The CDR3 bases are TGTGCCAGCAGGGCGGACACACACAATGAGCAGTTCTTC.

The chain joins TRBV6-5 to TRBJ2-3, with 9 bases lining up with TRBD2. The CDR3 covers 15 residues. J gave up 4 bases and V 1 base, and 3 bases lay outside the gene matches. Germline lookup yields CDR1 MNHEY and CDR2 SVGAGI. CDR3 DNA: TGTGCCAGCAGTTACTATGCGGGGGGGGCAGATACGCAGTATTTT. As protein: CASSYYAGGADTQYF.

The chain links TRBV27 to TRBJ2-7; D is possibly TRBD1 or TRBD2 (6 bases each). CDR3 length: 14 residues. V lost 7 bases, J lost 3 bases, and 16 bases lay in between. Germline CDR1 is MNHEY and CDR2 is SMNVEV (reference sequence). For the CDR3, the DNA is TGTGCCAGCACATCACGGGGGCAACTCTACGAGCAGTACTTC. Translation gives CASTSRGQLYEQYF.

The V and J genes are TRBV19 and TRBJ1-2; 8 positions agree with TRBD1. The CDR3 covers 15 residues. V was clipped by 5 bases and J by 0 bases; unmatched bases: 5. The germline gives CDR1 LNHDA, CDR2 SQIVND (reference sequence). The CDR3 sequence: CASSARDRSNYGYTF. The DNA of the CDR3 is TGTGCCAGTAGTGCCCGGGACAGGTCTAACTATGGCTACACCTTC.

The chain employs TRBV12-3 or TRBV12-4 and TRBJ1-1, with a tentative D call TRBD1 (6 bases). The CDR3 contains 15 residues. V was shortened by 3 bases and J by 1 base, with 12 bases between the two germline ends. CDR3 nucleotides: TGTGCCAGCAGTTTCTCAGACAGGCAGAACACTGAAGCTTTCTTT. It yields the protein CASSFSDRQNTEAFF.

The rearrangement uses TRBV7-2 and TRBJ1-6; D gene ambiguous. The ends were cut back, 3 bases at V and 4 bases at J, with 7 bases in the middle. CDR1 and CDR2 from the germline V gene are SGHTA and FQGNSA. The CDR3 is 14 amino acids. CDR3 loop: CASSLGGYNSPLHF. CDR3 DNA sequence: TGTGCCAGCAGCTTGGGCGGATATAATTCACCCCTCCACTTT.